Following are 22 T cell receptor beta chains from one sample sequenced in a study of blood T cell repertoires in COVID-19. Clones were sequenced by immunoSEQ multiplex PCR, and TCRdb holds only the in-frame ones, with some missing. The repertoire includes 200,000 to 250,000 clones, roughly 86% of them detected once, and 2.7% sits in the top ten. The sequenced sample consisted of peripheral blood. Every receptor here comes from a woman aged 55-69 years with acute or convalescent COVID-19.

CDR3 DNA sequence: TGCAGCGTACAGGGCCCCAATCAGCCCCAGCATTTT. Protein product: CSVQGPNQPQHF. This chain joins TRBV29-1 and TRBJ1-5, with D maybe TRBD1 (6 bases). The V and J ends lost 6 bases and 3 bases respectively, with 9 bases between them. Germline lookup yields CDR1 SQVTM and CDR2 ANQGSEA. CDR3 length: 12 residues.

The chain is built from TRBV5-3 and TRBJ1-2; D perhaps matches TRBD1 (5 bases). TRBV5-3 is an open reading frame, and its role is uncertain. Between the trimmed V and J ends, which lost 7 bases and 6 bases, there was a span of 19 bases. The CDR3 spans 14 residues. DNA for the CDR3: TGTGCCAGACAATGCAGGGAGGACTTCGATGGCTACACCTTC. This codes for CARQCREDFDGYTF.

This clone turned up a few times. V and J are TRBV19 and TRBJ2-1; 8 bases map to TRBD1. The CDR3 is 14 amino acids. CDR1 and CDR2 (germline): LNHDA, SQIVND (reference sequence). After removal of 5 bases from V and 5 bases from J, the junction contained 5 bases not matched to a gene. CDR3 in DNA: TGTGCCAGTAGTCCAGACAGGGGAGACAATGAGCAGTTCTTC. The encoded protein is CASSPDRGDNEQFF.

This clone was picked up one time. The sample carries other DNA sequences with the same CDR3. The V and J genes are TRBV19 and TRBJ1-2, with 10 bases identical to TRBD1. The V gene end was trimmed by 5 bases and the J gene end by 2 bases; junction bases not matched to a gene: 2. Germline loops: CDR1 LNHDA, CDR2 SQIVND (reference sequence). CDR3 length equals 14 residues. The CDR3: CASSVTGGNYGYTF. CDR3 in DNA: TGTGCCAGTAGTGTGACAGGGGGCAACTATGGCTACACCTTC.

The chain is built from TRBV29-1 and TRBJ2-7; D may be TRBD1 (7 bases). Per germline, CDR1 SQVTM and CDR2 ANQGSEA. CDR3 length: 12 residues. V shed 6 bases and J shed 4 bases, with 13 bases lying between them. CDR3 nucleotide sequence: TGCAGCGTGGCGGGACAGACGTACGAGCAGTACTTC. Its protein product is CSVAGQTYEQYF.

The chain couples TRBV7-9 to TRBJ1-4; no clear D gene. V shed 5 bases and J shed 7 bases, with 11 bases lying between them. Germline CDR1 SEHNR, CDR2 FQNEAQ (reference sequence). The CDR3 extends over 13 amino acids. CDR3 sequence (DNA): TGTGCCAGCAGCACCGGACGGGGTGAAAAACTGTTTTTT. As protein: CASSTGRGEKLFF.

This rearrangement joins TRBV29-1 to TRBJ1-1, with D uncertain. This CDR3 contains 15 residues. Germline values: CDR1 SQVTM, CDR2 ANQGSEA. V lost 7 bases, J lost 0 bases, and 18 bases lay in between. The CDR3 sequence: CSAPTSTLMNTEAFF. CDR3 in DNA: TGCAGCGCACCGACAAGCACTCTCATGAACACTGAAGCTTTCTTT.

The V call is TRBV6-1, the J call TRBJ1-2; perhaps TRBD1 as D (6 bases). V lost 4 bases and J lost 4, with 25 bases in between. Germline lookup yields CDR1 MNHNS and CDR2 SASEGT. CDR3 length: 18 residues. This CDR3 reads CASSGNMMVGQPLYGYTF. The CDR3, as DNA: TGTGCCAGCAGTGGCAATATGATGGTCGGACAGCCTCTCTATGGCTACACCTTC.

The rearrangement uses TRBV2 and TRBJ2-3; D gene uncertain. Per the germline V gene, CDR1 is SNHLY and CDR2 is FYNNEI. The CDR3 covers 13 residues. The V end was cut by 6 bases, the J end by 8 bases, with 15 bases between. CDR3 loop: CASRATVSRTQYF. The CDR3 region has the DNA TGTGCCAGCAGAGCCACCGTATCACGTACGCAGTATTTT.

This chain uses TRBV7-9 with TRBJ1-2; tentatively, D is TRBD1 (5 bases). The CDR3 length is 16 residues. Per the germline V gene, CDR1 is SEHNR and CDR2 is FQNEAQ (reference sequence). The V end was cut by 3 bases, the J end by 1 base, with 15 bases between. The CDR3 DNA sequence: TGTGCCAGCAGCTTCCACGGACGGAGGGGTAACTATGGCTACACCTTC. This codes for CASSFHGRRGNYGYTF.

The chain links TRBV10-3 to TRBJ1-4; 9 bases map to TRBD1. The CDR3 is 14 residues long. The germline gives CDR1 ENHRY, CDR2 SYGVKD. The V segment lost 5 bases and the J segment 7 bases; nucleotides outside the gene matches: 5. Here the CDR3 DNA reads TGTGCCATCAGTCCAGACAGGGGGGGTGAAAAACTGTTTTTT. Residues: CAISPDRGGEKLFF.

The rearrangement links TRBV4-1 to TRBJ1-1; D perhaps matches TRBD1 (6 bases). The CDR3 runs to 13 residues. The germline V and J ends were trimmed by 6 bases and 1 base, with 9 bases remaining between them. CDR1 and CDR2 (germline): MGHRA, YSYEKL. The DNA of the CDR3 is TGCGCCAGCAGAAGGGGGAGGAACACTGAAGCTTTCTTT. This encodes CASRRGRNTEAFF.

The J gene is TRBJ2-1, the V gene TRBV5-1; weak D call: TRBD2 (6 bases). V lost 4 bases, J lost 8 bases, and 10 bases lay in between. This CDR3 comprises 12 residues. Germline V CDR1 and CDR2: SGHRS, YFSETQ. The DNA of the CDR3 is TGCGCCAGCAGCCGCCCTAGCGATGAGCAGTTCTTC. This translates into CASSRPSDEQFF.

The chain couples TRBV9 to TRBJ2-5, with 10 bases aligning to TRBD2. Germline V lookup: CDR1 SGDLS, CDR2 YYNGEE. The ends lost 6 bases at V and 5 bases at J; junction bases unmatched: 10. The CDR3 is 15 amino acids. The CDR3 loop is CASTKREGSSETQYF. CDR3 nucleotides: TGTGCCAGCACAAAGCGGGAGGGTAGTTCGGAGACCCAGTACTTC. Filled out from reference TRBV9 and TRBJ2-5, the complete variable domain reads DSGVTQTPKHLITATGQRVTLRCSPRSGDLSVYWYQQSLDQGLQFLIQYYNGEERAKGNILERFSAQQFPDLHSELNLSSLELGDSALYFCASTKREGSSETQYFGPGTRLLVL.

This clone was recorded once. This chain uses TRBV29-1 with TRBJ2-5; 8 bases are a match to TRBD1. The ends lost 3 bases at V and 5 bases at J; junction bases unmatched: 5. The germline V gene has CDR1 SQVTM and CDR2 ANQGSEA. This CDR3 region has 13 residues. This CDR3 is CSVDWTGMETQYF. The CDR3 DNA sequence: TGCAGCGTTGATTGGACAGGGATGGAGACCCAGTACTTC.

The chain recombines TRBV2 with TRBJ1-1, with 10 positions matching TRBD1. V shed 10 bases and J 6 bases; nucleotides not matched to a gene: 8. Germline assignment: CDR1 SNHLY and CDR2 FYNNEI. This CDR3 comprises 13 residues. CDR3 nucleotides: TGTGCCAACATCGGGACAGGGGCTTCTGAAGCTTTCTTT. The encoded protein is CANIGTGASEAFF.

V and J are TRBV6-5 and TRBJ2-4; maybe TRBD2 (7 bases). This CDR3 is built from 14 residues. Trimming stripped 2 bases from V and 7 bases from J, with 12 bases between. Germline CDR1 reads MNHEY; CDR2 reads SVGAGI. The CDR3 region has the DNA TGTGCCAGCAGTTACGGGGGGGCTGTGAACATTCAGTACTTC. It yields the protein CASSYGGAVNIQYF.

The chain links TRBV27 to TRBJ1-5, with D unresolved. Germline CDR1 is MNHEY and CDR2 is SMNVEV (reference sequence). The CDR3 is 14 amino acids. Trimming took off 8 bases at V and 4 bases at J, with 15 bases between the two ends. The CDR3 coding sequence is TGTGCCAGCCAATCGAGGGTAGGGAATCAGCCCCAGCATTTT. Translating gives CASQSRVGNQPQHF.

The CDR3 protein is CASSFSGSSYNEQFF. The CDR3 nucleotides read TGTGCCAGCAGTTTTAGCGGGAGTTCCTACAATGAGCAGTTCTTC. V usage is TRBV28 and J usage is TRBJ2-1; 9 nucleotides match TRBD2. This CDR3 is 15 amino acids long. J was trimmed by 1 base and V by 3 bases; bases with no gene match: 1. Germline V gene sequence: CDR1 MDHEN, CDR2 SYDVKM.

The J gene is TRBJ2-2, the V gene TRBV24-1; perhaps TRBD2 as D (6 bases). CDR1 KGHDR and CDR2 SFDVKD come from the germline V gene. The CDR3 sequence is 17 residues long. With 5 bases removed from V and 2 bases from J, the gap between germline ends came to 17 bases. DNA of the CDR3: TGTGCCACCAGTGGTTTTGCGGGACTTAAAAACACCGGGGAGCTGTTTTTT. The encoded protein is CATSGFAGLKNTGELFF.

The genes are TRBV27 and TRBJ2-5, with D perhaps TRBD2 (6 bases). CDR3 size: 14 residues. Trimming took 6 bases from V and 5 from J, leaving 16 bases between them. Germline V gene sequence: CDR1 MNHEY, CDR2 SMNVEV (reference sequence). The CDR3 nucleotides are TGTGCCAGCAGGCGGGCGGGGAGTGGGGAGACCCAGTACTTC. Encoded protein: CASRRAGSGETQYF.

This clone has a single count. The chain carries TRBV7-2 and TRBJ2-1; the D is unclear. Trimming took 1 base from V and 1 from J, leaving 5 bases between them. This CDR3 comprises 14 residues. Germline values: CDR1 SGHTA, CDR2 FQGNSA. The CDR3 is CASSLVPSYNEQFF. CDR3 nucleotides: TGTGCCAGCAGCTTAGTCCCGTCCTACAATGAGCAGTTCTTC.